This TCR beta chain stems from a study of OX40 agonist ivuxolimab in advanced cancers. Turning to the study itself: Patients were treated with ivuxolimab, an agonistic anti-OX40 (CD134) antibody.

Losses at the gene ends were 9 bases for V and 4 bases for J; bases not matched to a gene: 8. From germline, CDR1 is MGHDK and CDR2 SYGVNS. This CDR3 is 13 amino acids long. TCRdb's copy holds only in-frame clones and misses some; the assay was immunoSEQ multiplex PCR. The data hold some 14,000 clones, with 82% observed a single time. General study results and limits: Expanded clones belonging to CD8+ T cells outnumbered, on average, those of CD4+.

A note on this clone: Its target is not known.

This TCR derives from an adult with an advanced solid tumor such as melanoma, head and neck, liver or kidney cancer. Material: CD4+ or CD8+ T cells sorted from blood, obtained in a trial of the OX40 agonist ivuxolimab. The chain recombines TRBV25-1 with TRBJ2-7; 8 bases map to TRBD1. The CDR3 region has the DNA TGTGCCAGTTCCGGGACAGGCATATACGAGCAGTACTTC. Amino acids: CASSGTGIYEQYF.